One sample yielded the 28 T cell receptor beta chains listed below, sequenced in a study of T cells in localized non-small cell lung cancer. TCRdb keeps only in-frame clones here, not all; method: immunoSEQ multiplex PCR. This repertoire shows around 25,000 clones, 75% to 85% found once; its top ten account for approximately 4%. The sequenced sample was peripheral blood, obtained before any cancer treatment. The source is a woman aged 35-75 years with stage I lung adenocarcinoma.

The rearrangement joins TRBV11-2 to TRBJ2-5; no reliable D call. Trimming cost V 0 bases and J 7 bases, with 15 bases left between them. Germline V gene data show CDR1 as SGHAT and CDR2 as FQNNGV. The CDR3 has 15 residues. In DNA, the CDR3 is TGTGCCAGCAGCTTAGATCCACTTGAATCCGGGACCCAGTACTTC. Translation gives CASSLDPLESGTQYF.

The CDR3 loop reads CASSLGGGPNEKLFF. CDR3 in DNA: TGTGCCAGCAGTCTAGGCGGGGGTCCTAATGAAAAACTGTTTTTT. This rearrangement joins TRBV25-1 to TRBJ1-4; TRBD1 might be the D (5 bases). V lost 5 bases and J 3 bases, leaving 13 bases between the germline ends. CDR1 and CDR2 (germline): MGHDK, SYGVNS. This CDR3 is built from 15 residues.

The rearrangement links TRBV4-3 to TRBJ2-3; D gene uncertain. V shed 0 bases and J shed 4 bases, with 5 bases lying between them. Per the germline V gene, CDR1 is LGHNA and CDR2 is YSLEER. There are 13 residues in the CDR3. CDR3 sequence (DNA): TGCGCCAGCAGCCAAGATTACGCAGATACGCAGTATTTT. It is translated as CASSQDYADTQYF.

CDR3 region: CASSGTGSSYEQYF. CDR3 in DNA: TGTGCCAGCAGTGGGACAGGGAGCTCCTACGAGCAGTACTTC. This sequence joins TRBV6-5 and TRBJ2-7, with TRBD1 matching over 9 bases. Trimming took 5 bases from V and 0 from J; bases not matched to a gene: 2. CDR1 is MNHEY and CDR2 is SVGAGI in the germline V gene. The length of the CDR3 is 14 residues.

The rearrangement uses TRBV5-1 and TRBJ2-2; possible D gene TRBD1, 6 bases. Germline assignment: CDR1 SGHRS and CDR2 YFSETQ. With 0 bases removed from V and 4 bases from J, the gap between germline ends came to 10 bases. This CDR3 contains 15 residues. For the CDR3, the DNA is TGCGCCAGCAGCTTGGCGACAGGTCCCACCGGGGAGCTGTTTTTT. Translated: CASSLATGPTGELFF.

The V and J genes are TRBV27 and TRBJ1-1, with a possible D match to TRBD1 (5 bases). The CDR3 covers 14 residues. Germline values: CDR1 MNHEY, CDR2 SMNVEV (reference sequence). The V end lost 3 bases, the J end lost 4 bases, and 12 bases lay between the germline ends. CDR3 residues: CASSFSGLSTEAFF. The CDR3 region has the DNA TGTGCCAGCAGTTTCTCAGGGCTAAGCACTGAAGCTTTCTTT.

The CDR3 loop reads CASSAEVGINQPQHF. As DNA, the CDR3 is TGTGCCAGCAGCGCCGAGGTGGGGATCAATCAGCCCCAGCATTTT. The chain employs TRBV9 and TRBJ1-5, with D unclear. Germline V gene lookup returns CDR1 SGDLS and CDR2 YYNGEE. The V and J ends lost 3 bases and 3 bases respectively, with 13 bases between them. The CDR3 is 15 residues long.

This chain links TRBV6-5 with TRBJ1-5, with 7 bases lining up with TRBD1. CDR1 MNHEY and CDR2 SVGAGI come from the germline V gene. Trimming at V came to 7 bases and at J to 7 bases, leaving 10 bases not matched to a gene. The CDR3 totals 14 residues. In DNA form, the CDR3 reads TGTGCCAGCACCACCGTCAGGGGGAACCAGCCCCAGCATTTT. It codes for CASTTVRGNQPQHF.

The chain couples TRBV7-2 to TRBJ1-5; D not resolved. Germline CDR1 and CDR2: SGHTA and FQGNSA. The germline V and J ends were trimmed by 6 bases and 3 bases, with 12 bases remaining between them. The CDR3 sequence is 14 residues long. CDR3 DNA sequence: TGTGCCAGCAGTACCCGGGGTTTCAATCAGCCCCAGCATTTT. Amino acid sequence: CASSTRGFNQPQHF.

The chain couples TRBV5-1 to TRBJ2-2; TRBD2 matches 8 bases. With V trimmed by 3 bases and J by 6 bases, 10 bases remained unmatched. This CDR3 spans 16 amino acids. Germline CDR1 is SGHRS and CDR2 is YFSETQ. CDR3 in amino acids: CASSSGETSVSGELFF. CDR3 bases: TGCGCCAGCAGCTCCGGGGAGACTAGCGTCTCCGGGGAGCTGTTTTTT.

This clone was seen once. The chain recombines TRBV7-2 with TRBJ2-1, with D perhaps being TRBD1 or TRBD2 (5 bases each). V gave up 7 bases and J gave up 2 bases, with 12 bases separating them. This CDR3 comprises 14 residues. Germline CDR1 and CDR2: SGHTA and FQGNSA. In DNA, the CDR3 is TGTGCCAGCACCCCCGGGGCGGCCTACAATGAGCAGTTCTTC. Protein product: CASTPGAAYNEQFF.

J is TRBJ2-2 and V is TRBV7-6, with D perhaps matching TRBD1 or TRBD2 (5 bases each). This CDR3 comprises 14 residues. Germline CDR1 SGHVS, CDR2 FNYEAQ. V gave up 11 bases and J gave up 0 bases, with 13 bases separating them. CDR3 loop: CASRGATNTGELFF. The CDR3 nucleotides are TGTGCCTCCCGAGGGGCTACGAACACCGGGGAGCTGTTTTTT. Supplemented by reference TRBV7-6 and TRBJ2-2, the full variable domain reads GAGVSQSPRYKVTKRGQDVALRCDPISGHVSLYWYRQALGQGPEFLTYFNYEAQQDKSGLPNDRFSAERPEGSISTLTIQRTEQRDSAMYRCASRGATNTGELFFGEGSRLTVL.

Here the CDR3 DNA reads TGTGCCAGTAGTCTGACAGGGGCGGACATTCAGTACTTC. Translated, it gives CASSLTGADIQYF. The chain uses TRBV19 and TRBJ2-4; 8 bases are a match to TRBD1. The CDR3 length is 13 residues. Looked up from germline, CDR1 is LNHDA and CDR2 is SQIVND (reference sequence). Trimming took 5 bases from V and 8 from J; bases not matched to a gene: 5.

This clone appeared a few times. This CDR3 reads CASSPRAVTEAFF. The CDR3 region has the DNA TGTGCCAGCAGCCCACGAGCCGTAACTGAAGCTTTCTTT. The chain combines TRBV4-2 with TRBJ1-1; D call uncertain. The germline CDR1 and CDR2 sequences are LGHNA and YNFKEQ. The CDR3 is made up of 13 amino acids. With 4 bases removed from V and 5 bases from J, the gap between germline ends came to 11 bases.

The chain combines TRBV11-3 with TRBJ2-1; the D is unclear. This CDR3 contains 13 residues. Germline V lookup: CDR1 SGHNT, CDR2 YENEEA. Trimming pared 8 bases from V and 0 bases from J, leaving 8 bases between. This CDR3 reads CASGVSSYNEQFF. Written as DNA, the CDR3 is TGTGCCAGCGGGGTTAGCTCCTACAATGAGCAGTTCTTC.

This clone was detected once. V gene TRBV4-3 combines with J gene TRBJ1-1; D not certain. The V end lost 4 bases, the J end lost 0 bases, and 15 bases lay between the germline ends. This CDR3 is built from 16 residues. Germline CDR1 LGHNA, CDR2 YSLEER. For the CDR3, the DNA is TGCGCCAGCAGCCCCCGGATACCTCCACTGAACACTGAAGCTTTCTTT. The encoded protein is CASSPRIPPLNTEAFF.

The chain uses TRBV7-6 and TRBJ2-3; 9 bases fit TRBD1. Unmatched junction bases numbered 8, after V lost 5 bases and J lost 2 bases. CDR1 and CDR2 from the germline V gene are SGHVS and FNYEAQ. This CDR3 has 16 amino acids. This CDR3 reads CASSLQGAEVTDTQYF. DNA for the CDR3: TGTGCCAGCAGCCTACAGGGGGCTGAAGTCACAGATACGCAGTATTTT.

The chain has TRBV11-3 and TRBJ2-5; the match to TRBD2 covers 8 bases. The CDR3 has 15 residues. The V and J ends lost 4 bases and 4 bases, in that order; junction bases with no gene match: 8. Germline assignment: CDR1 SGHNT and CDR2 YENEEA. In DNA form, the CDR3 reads TGTGCCAGCAGCTCGCAATCAAGCGGGGGAGAGACCCAGTACTTC. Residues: CASSSQSSGGETQYF.

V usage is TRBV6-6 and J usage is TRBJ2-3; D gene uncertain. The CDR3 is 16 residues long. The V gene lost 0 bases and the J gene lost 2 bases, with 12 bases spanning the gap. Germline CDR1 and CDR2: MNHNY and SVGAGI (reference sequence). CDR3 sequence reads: CASSYSGGDFTDTQYF. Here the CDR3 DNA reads TGTGCCAGCAGTTACTCCGGTGGAGACTTCACAGATACGCAGTATTTT.

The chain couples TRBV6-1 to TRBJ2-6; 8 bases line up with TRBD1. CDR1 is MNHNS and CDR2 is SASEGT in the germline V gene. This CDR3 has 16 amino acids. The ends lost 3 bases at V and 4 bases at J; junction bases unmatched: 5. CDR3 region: CASSDRRGLGANVLTF. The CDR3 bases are TGTGCCAGCAGTGACCGCAGGGGGCTCGGGGCCAACGTCCTGACTTTC.

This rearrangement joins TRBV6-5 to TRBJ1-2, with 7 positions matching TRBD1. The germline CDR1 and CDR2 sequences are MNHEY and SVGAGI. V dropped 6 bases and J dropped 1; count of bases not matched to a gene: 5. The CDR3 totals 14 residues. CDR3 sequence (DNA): TGTGCCAGCAGCCGACAGGGTCGTAACTATGGCTACACCTTC. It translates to CASSRQGRNYGYTF.

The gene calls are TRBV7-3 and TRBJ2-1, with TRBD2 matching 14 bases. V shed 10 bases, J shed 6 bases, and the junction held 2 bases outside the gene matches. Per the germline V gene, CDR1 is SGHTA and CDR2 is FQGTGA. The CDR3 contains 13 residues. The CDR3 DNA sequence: TGTGCCACCGGGACTAGCGGGGGCAATGAGCAGTTCTTC. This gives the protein CATGTSGGNEQFF.

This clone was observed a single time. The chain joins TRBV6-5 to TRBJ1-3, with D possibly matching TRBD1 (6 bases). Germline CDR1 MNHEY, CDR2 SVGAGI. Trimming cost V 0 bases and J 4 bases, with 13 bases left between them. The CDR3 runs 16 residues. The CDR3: CASSYSRQASGNTIYF. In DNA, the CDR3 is TGTGCCAGCAGTTACTCCCGACAGGCGTCGGGAAACACCATATATTTT.

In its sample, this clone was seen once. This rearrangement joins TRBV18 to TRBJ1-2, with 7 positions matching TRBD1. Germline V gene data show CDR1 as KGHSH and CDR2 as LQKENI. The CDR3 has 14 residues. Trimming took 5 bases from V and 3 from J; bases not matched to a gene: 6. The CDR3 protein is CASSDSTGHYGYTF. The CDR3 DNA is TGTGCCAGCTCAGATTCGACAGGGCACTATGGCTACACCTTC.

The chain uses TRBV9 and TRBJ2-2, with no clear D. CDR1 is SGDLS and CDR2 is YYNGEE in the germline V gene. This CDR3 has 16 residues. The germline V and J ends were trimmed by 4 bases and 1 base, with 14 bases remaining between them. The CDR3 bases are TGTGCCAGCAGCTACCCCCAGAGCAGGAACACCGGGGAGCTGTTTTTT. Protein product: CASSYPQSRNTGELFF.

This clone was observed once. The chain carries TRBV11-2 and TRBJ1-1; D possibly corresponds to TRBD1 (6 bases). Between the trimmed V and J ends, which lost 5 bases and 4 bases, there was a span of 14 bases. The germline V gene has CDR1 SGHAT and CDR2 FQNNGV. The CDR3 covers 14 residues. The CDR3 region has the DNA TGTGCCAGCAGCCCCCGACAGGCCCCCACTGAAGCTTTCTTT. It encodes CASSPRQAPTEAFF.

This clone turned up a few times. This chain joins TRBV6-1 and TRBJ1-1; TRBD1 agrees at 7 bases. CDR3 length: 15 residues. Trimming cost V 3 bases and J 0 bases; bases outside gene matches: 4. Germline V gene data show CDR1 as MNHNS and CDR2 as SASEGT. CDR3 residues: CASSETGTMNTEAFF. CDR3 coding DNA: TGTGCCAGCAGTGAGACAGGGACCATGAACACTGAAGCTTTCTTT.

CDR3 bases: TGTGCCAGCAGCTTAATGGGGGGCCGAGCCACCGGGGAGCTGTTTTTT. Residues: CASSLMGGRATGELFF. The J gene is TRBJ2-2, the V gene TRBV11-2; either TRBD1 or TRBD2 may fit D (6 bases each). Germline CDR1 reads SGHAT; CDR2 reads FQNNGV. This CDR3 has 16 amino acids. Trimming removed 2 bases from V and 4 bases from J, with 14 bases in between.